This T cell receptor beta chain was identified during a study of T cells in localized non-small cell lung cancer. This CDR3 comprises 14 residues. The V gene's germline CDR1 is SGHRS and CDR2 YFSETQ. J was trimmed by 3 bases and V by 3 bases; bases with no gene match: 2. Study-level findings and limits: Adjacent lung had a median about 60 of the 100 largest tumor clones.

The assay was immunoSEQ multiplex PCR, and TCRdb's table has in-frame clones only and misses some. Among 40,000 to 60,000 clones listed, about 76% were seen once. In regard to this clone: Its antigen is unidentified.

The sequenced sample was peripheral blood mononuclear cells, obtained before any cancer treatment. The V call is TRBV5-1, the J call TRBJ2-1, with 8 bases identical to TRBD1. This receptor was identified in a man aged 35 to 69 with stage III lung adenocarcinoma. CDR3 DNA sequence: TGCGCCAGCAGCTCTGACAGGGGCTACAATGAGCAGTTCTTC. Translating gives CASSSDRGYNEQFF.